A single sample is the source of the 28 T cell receptor beta chains below, sequenced in a study of cytomegalovirus exposure and HLA in healthy donors (dated by TCRdb to about 2017). The library came from the immunoSEQ multiplex PCR assay. TCRdb's version of the immuneACCESS table is confined to in-frame rearrangements and falls short of the full clone set. An unresolved V gene accounts for under half of the shortfall where checked; the remainder is of unknown origin. The sample has some 180,000 clones on record, around nine tenths of them singletons. Of the sample, more than 5.5% is held by the ten largest clones. Material for sequencing was PBMCs. The receptor set was obtained from a man aged 25-40 years in good health and CMV-seropositive.

The rearrangement joins TRBV5-1 to TRBJ2-6; no clear D. Trimming stripped 0 bases from V and 1 base from J, with 8 bases between. The CDR3 length is 16 residues. The germline V gene encodes CDR1 SGHRS and CDR2 YFSETQ. In nucleotides, the CDR3 is TGCGCCAGCAGCTTGGGCGGAGATTCTGGGGCCAACGTCCTGACTTTC. As protein: CASSLGGDSGANVLTF.

CDR3 sequence reads: CASSLRREGLTGELFF. CDR3 DNA sequence: TGTGCCAGCAGCTTAAGGCGGGAGGGCCTCACCGGGGAGCTGTTTTTT. The chain carries TRBV7-2 and TRBJ2-2, with 9 bases lining up with TRBD2. The CDR3 contains 16 residues. Germline values: CDR1 SGHTA, CDR2 FQGNSA. V shed 2 bases and J 4 bases; nucleotides not matched to a gene: 5.

This clone has a handful of counts. The CDR3 is CAWSRRDRRNQPQHF. Written as DNA, the CDR3 is TGTGCCTGGAGTAGAAGGGACAGGAGAAATCAGCCCCAGCATTTT. The V call is TRBV30, the J call TRBJ1-5; TRBD1 matches 8 bases. The CDR3 consists of 15 residues. CDR1 GTSNPN and CDR2 SVGIG come from the germline V gene (reference sequence). V shed 2 bases, J shed 4 bases, and the junction held 7 bases outside the gene matches.

The chain links TRBV11-2 to TRBJ2-3; D remains unclear. The V and J ends lost 3 bases and 6 bases respectively, with 7 bases between them. Germline CDR1 reads SGHAT; CDR2 reads FQNNGV. The length of the CDR3 is 12 residues. The CDR3 DNA sequence: TGTGCCAGCAGCTTCCGCGGTGATACGCAGTATTTT. It is translated as CASSFRGDTQYF. Together with reference TRBV11-2 and TRBJ2-3, the CDR3 gives the full variable domain: EAGVAQSPRYKIIEKRQSVAFWCNPISGHATLYWYQQILGQGPKLLIQFQNNGVVDDSQLPKDRFSAERLKGVDSTLKIQPAKLEDSAVYLCASSFRGDTQYFGPGTRLTVL.

This clone was counted once. The V and J genes are TRBV28 and TRBJ1-2; D is ambiguous. Looked up from germline, CDR1 is MDHEN and CDR2 is SYDVKM. The CDR3 is 14 residues long. V was cut by 5 bases and J by 7 bases, with 17 bases left in between. The CDR3 spells CASSTPIPGPGYTF. CDR3 coding DNA: TGTGCCAGCAGTACCCCAATCCCCGGGCCTGGCTACACCTTC.

The chain is built from TRBV30 and TRBJ2-4; D not certain. Trimming pared 1 base from V and 5 bases from J, leaving 3 bases between. The CDR3 consists of 11 residues. The germline V gene has CDR1 GTSNPN and CDR2 SVGIG (reference sequence). The CDR3 DNA reads TGTGCCTGGAGTGCCCAAAACATTCAGTACTTC. It translates to CAWSAQNIQYF.

This clone was seen a single time. The genes are TRBV6-1 and TRBJ1-6; a weak D match, TRBD1 (6 bases). The CDR3 runs to 15 residues. Germline V lookup: CDR1 MNHNS, CDR2 SASEGT. The V gene lost 6 bases and the J gene lost 7 bases, with 16 bases spanning the gap. The CDR3 nucleotides read TGTGCCAGCAGGATTGAACAGGGACTAAATTCACCCCTCCACTTT. This encodes CASRIEQGLNSPLHF.

The chain joins TRBV30 to TRBJ2-1, with 10 bases identical to TRBD2. J was trimmed by 4 bases and V by 8 bases; bases with no gene match: 14. Germline values: CDR1 GTSNPN, CDR2 SVGIG (reference sequence). The CDR3 has 16 residues. The CDR3 is CARGGASGGLYNEQFF. CDR3 DNA: TGTGCCCGAGGCGGGGCTAGCGGGGGACTGTACAATGAGCAGTTCTTC.

This clone appeared a few times. In DNA, the CDR3 is TGCAGCTCCCCCGGGCGCGGGAACACTGAAGCTTTCTTT. Translated, it gives CSSPGRGNTEAFF. The chain recombines TRBV29-1 with TRBJ1-1; no firm D call. This CDR3 is built from 13 residues. CDR1 SQVTM and CDR2 ANQGSEA come from the germline V gene. V lost 8 bases to trimming and J lost 1 base, with 14 bases between them.

This chain joins TRBV6-1 and TRBJ2-3; TRBD2 matches 10 bases. CDR1 is MNHNS and CDR2 is SASEGT in the germline V gene. V dropped 6 bases and J dropped 4; count of bases not matched to a gene: 4. CDR3 size: 14 residues. The CDR3 DNA follows: TGTGCCAGCAGCTCGGGACTAGCGTCAGATACGCAGTATTTT. Its protein product is CASSSGLASDTQYF.

To note about this clone: The same CDR3 also results from other DNA sequences found in this sample. The V and J genes are TRBV18 and TRBJ2-5; D may be TRBD2 (5 bases). Germline CDR1 and CDR2: KGHSH and LQKENI. CDR3 length: 13 amino acids. Trimming left V 2 bases short and J 4 bases short, with 8 bases between. In nucleotides, the CDR3 is TGTGCCAGCTCACCAGGACTGGGAGAGACCCAGTACTTC. Its translation: CASSPGLGETQYF.

The table lists this clone with a few counts. The CDR3 DNA reads as TGTGCCAGCAGCTTAGCGCGGGGAAGCACTGAAGCTTTCTTT. Translation: CASSLARGSTEAFF. The chain uses TRBV13 and TRBJ1-1; no definite D call. Trimming left V 1 base short and J 4 bases short, with 10 bases between. Germline values: CDR1 PRHDT, CDR2 FYEKMQ (reference sequence). The CDR3 consists of 14 residues.

As DNA, the CDR3 is TGCGCCAGCAGCCAAGTTACTGTTCAGAAAGGGAAAAACGAGCAGTACTTC. This encodes CASSQVTVQKGKNEQYF. This chain uses TRBV4-1 with TRBJ2-7; no clear D. With 1 base removed from V and 5 bases from J, the gap between germline ends came to 21 bases. This CDR3 spans 17 amino acids. CDR1 MGHRA and CDR2 YSYEKL come from the germline V gene.

The chain employs TRBV28 and TRBJ2-7; D not certain. Trimming took 3 bases from V and 0 from J, leaving 6 bases between them. There are 13 residues in the CDR3. Germline V gene data show CDR1 as MDHEN and CDR2 as SYDVKM. CDR3 sequence: CASSFHGSYEQYF. The CDR3 nucleotides read TGTGCCAGCAGTTTTCACGGCTCCTACGAGCAGTACTTC.

The sample holds a few counts of this clone. This chain links TRBV4-1 with TRBJ1-6; the D gene is possibly TRBD1 (6 bases). Per the germline V gene, CDR1 is MGHRA and CDR2 is YSYEKL. The CDR3 sequence is 15 residues long. Trimming shortened V by 0 bases and J by 10 bases, and 13 bases separated the two germline ends. This CDR3 reads CASSQDPTGGSPLHF. The CDR3 DNA follows: TGCGCCAGCAGCCAAGATCCCACTGGGGGCTCACCCCTCCACTTT.

The CDR3 sequence is CSGGGRNTEAFF. The CDR3 DNA is TGCAGCGGAGGGGGCCGAAACACTGAAGCTTTCTTT. The chain links TRBV29-1 to TRBJ1-1, with 7 bases fitting TRBD1. CDR3 size: 12 residues. Germline CDR1 is SQVTM and CDR2 is ANQGSEA. The ends lost 7 bases at V and 2 bases at J; junction bases unmatched: 4.

The gene calls are TRBV4-1 and TRBJ1-2, with unresolved D. Deletions cut 0 bases from V and 2 bases from J, with 7 bases between. From germline, CDR1 is MGHRA and CDR2 YSYEKL. The CDR3 is 14 residues long. In DNA form, the CDR3 reads TGCGCCAGCAGCCAAGAGGTACAGAACTATGGCTACACCTTC. This sequence encodes CASSQEVQNYGYTF.

This clone turned up a few times. The V and J genes are TRBV7-6 and TRBJ1-6; D call uncertain. Deletions cut 5 bases from V and 14 bases from J, with 16 bases between. Germline V lookup: CDR1 SGHVS, CDR2 FNYEAQ. This CDR3 spans 13 amino acids. In DNA, the CDR3 is TGTGCCAGCAGCCCCAGCTCGCTTGGGGCCCTCCACTTT. Its translation is CASSPSSLGALHF.

This clone was recorded once. The chain uses TRBV5-5 and TRBJ2-1; 9 nucleotides agree with TRBD2. V was clipped by 4 bases and J by 5 bases; unmatched bases: 4. This CDR3 region has 14 residues. CDR1 is SGHKS, CDR2 YYEKEE, per germline (reference sequence). The DNA for the CDR3 is TGTGCCAGCAGCCCGGGACTAGCCAACAATGAGCAGTTCTTC. This encodes CASSPGLANNEQFF.

The chain links TRBV5-4 to TRBJ1-2; D not certain. Germline-derived CDR1 and CDR2 are SGHNT and YYREEE (reference sequence). V was cut by 4 bases and J by 5 bases, with 12 bases left in between. The CDR3 sequence is 13 residues long. Here the CDR3 DNA reads TGTGCCAGCAGCCTACAGCTCCGATATGGCTACACCTTC. Protein: CASSLQLRYGYTF.

This chain joins TRBV30 and TRBJ2-1, with 7 nucleotides matching TRBD1. The trim removed 2 bases at V and 1 base at J, leaving 5 bases unmatched. Germline V gene data show CDR1 as GTSNPN and CDR2 as SVGIG (reference sequence). The CDR3 sequence is 15 residues long. DNA of the CDR3: TGTGCCTGGAGTACAGGGGTCTCGTCCTACAATGAGCAGTTCTTC. It yields the protein CAWSTGVSSYNEQFF. Full variable domain (remainder filled in from reference TRBV30 and TRBJ2-1): SQTIHQWPATLVQPVGSPLSLECTVEGTSNPNLYWYRQAAGRGLQLLFYSVGIGQISSEVPQNLSASRPQDRQFILSSKKLLLSDSGFYLCAWSTGVSSYNEQFFGPGTRLTVL.

The V gene is TRBV28, the J gene TRBJ2-3; TRBD2 matches 7 bases. With V trimmed by 3 bases and J by 6 bases, 9 bases remained unmatched. Germline CDR1 reads MDHEN; CDR2 reads SYDVKM. CDR3 length: 15 amino acids. The CDR3 bases are TGTGCCAGCAGTTTCCCGGGGGGTCGCCTGGATACGCAGTATTTT. Translation: CASSFPGGRLDTQYF.

The chain recombines TRBV10-1 with TRBJ1-4; D is uncertain. This CDR3 spans 11 amino acids. V lost 6 bases to trimming and J lost 8 bases, with 7 bases between them. Germline CDR1 WNHNN, CDR2 SYGVQD (reference sequence). CDR3 sequence: CASRRREKLFF. As DNA, the CDR3 is TGCGCCAGCAGACGTAGGGAAAAACTGTTTTTT.

The chain recombines TRBV7-6 with TRBJ2-5; 8 nucleotides align to TRBD2. The germline gives CDR1 SGHVS, CDR2 FNYEAQ. The CDR3 has 14 amino acids. V dropped 5 bases and J dropped 4; count of bases not matched to a gene: 6. In DNA, the CDR3 is TGTGCCAGCAGCGCAAGACGGGAGGGAGAGACCCAGTACTTC. This codes for CASSARREGETQYF.

The sample holds one count of this clone. V and J are TRBV6-6 and TRBJ2-1; D possibly corresponds to TRBD2 (6 bases). The CDR3 loop spans 14 amino acids. V was clipped by 6 bases and J by 8 bases, with 17 bases between them. The germline gives CDR1 MNHNY, CDR2 SVGAGI (reference sequence). The CDR3 spells CASSWAGSRDEQFF. The CDR3, as DNA: TGTGCCAGCAGCTGGGCGGGGTCCAGAGATGAGCAGTTCTTC.

This chain connects TRBV14 to TRBJ2-2, with 8 nucleotides matching TRBD1. V lost 5 bases to trimming and J lost 3 bases; unmatched junction nucleotides: 5. This CDR3 has 15 residues. CDR1 is SGHDN and CDR2 is FVKESK in the germline V gene. This CDR3 reads CASSWGQAYTGELFF. The CDR3 bases are TGTGCCAGCAGCTGGGGACAGGCCTACACCGGGGAGCTGTTTTTT.

The chain uses TRBV27 and TRBJ2-7; 9 nucleotides match TRBD1. The CDR3 totals 15 residues. After removal of 6 bases from V and 4 bases from J, the junction contained 10 bases not matched to a gene. Germline CDR1 and CDR2: MNHEY and SMNVEV (reference sequence). CDR3 DNA: TGTGCCAGCAGATACGCCGGGACAGGGAATTACGAGCAGTACTTC. Amino acids: CASRYAGTGNYEQYF.

The chain is built from TRBV6-5 and TRBJ2-1; weak D call: TRBD2 (6 bases). Germline V gives CDR1 MNHEY, CDR2 SVGAGI. Trimming pared 2 bases from V and 9 bases from J, leaving 11 bases between. This CDR3 region has 13 residues. The CDR3 DNA sequence: TGTGCCAGCAGTTACGGCGCCGGGGGTGAGCAGTTCTTC. This sequence encodes CASSYGAGGEQFF.